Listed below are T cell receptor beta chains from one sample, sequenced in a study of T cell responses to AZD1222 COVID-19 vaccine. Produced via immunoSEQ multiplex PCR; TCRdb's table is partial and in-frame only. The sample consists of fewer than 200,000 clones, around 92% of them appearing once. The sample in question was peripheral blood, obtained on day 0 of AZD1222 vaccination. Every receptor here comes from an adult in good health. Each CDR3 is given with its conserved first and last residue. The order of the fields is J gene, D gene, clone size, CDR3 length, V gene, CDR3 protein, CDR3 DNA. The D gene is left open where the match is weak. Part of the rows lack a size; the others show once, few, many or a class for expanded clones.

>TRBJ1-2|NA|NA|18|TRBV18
CASSPRTITTKANYGYTF
TGTGCCAGCTCACCCCGAACGATTACGACAAAAGCTAACTATGGCTACACCTTC
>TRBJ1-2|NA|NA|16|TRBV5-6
CASSLLMTVTRYGYTF
TGTGCCAGCAGCTTGTTGATGACAGTGACTCGATATGGCTACACCTTC
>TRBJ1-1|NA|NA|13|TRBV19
CASSPGRGTEAFF
TGTGCCAGTAGTCCAGGTAGGGGCACTGAAGCTTTCTTT
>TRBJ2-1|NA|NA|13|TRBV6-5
CASSYSGVNEQFF
TGTGCCAGCAGTTACTCCGGGGTGAATGAGCAGTTCTTC
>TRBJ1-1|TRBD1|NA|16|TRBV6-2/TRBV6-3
CASSYSNGQVNTEAFF
TGTGCCAGCAGTTACTCGAACGGACAGGTTAACACTGAAGCTTTCTTT
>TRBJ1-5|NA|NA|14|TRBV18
CASSSTGSDQPQHF
TGTGCCAGCTCTTCCACGGGTTCCGATCAGCCCCAGCATTTT
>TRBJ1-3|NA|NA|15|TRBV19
CASSINGLLRNTIYF
TGTGCCAGTAGTATAAACGGACTTCTGCGGAACACCATATATTTT
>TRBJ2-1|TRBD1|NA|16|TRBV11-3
CASSLDGTGVYNEQFF
TGTGCCAGCAGCTTAGATGGGACAGGCGTCTACAATGAGCAGTTCTTC
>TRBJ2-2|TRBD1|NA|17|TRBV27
CASSRRTGSVNTGELFF
TGTGCCAGCAGTCGCCGGACAGGGTCAGTGAACACCGGGGAGCTGTTTTTT
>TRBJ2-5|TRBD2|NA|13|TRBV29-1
CSVETGGFETQYF
TGCAGCGTTGAAACGGGGGGGTTCGAGACCCAGTACTTC
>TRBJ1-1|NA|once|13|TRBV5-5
CASSLEQNTEAFF
TGTGCCAGCAGCTTGGAACAGAACACTGAAGCTTTCTTT
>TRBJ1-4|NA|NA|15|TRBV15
CATSRDVVSFEKLFF
TGTGCCACCAGCAGAGATGTGGTGTCCTTTGAAAAACTGTTTTTT
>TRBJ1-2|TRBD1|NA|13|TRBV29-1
CSAGTGTGDGYTF
TGCAGCGCAGGGACCGGGACAGGGGATGGCTACACCTTC
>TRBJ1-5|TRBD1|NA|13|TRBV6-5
CASKGQVEGPQHF
TGTGCCAGCAAAGGACAGGTTGAGGGGCCCCAGCATTTT
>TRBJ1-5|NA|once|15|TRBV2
CASSEARGYGQPQHF
TGTGCCAGCAGTGAAGCGCGGGGATACGGTCAGCCCCAGCATTTT
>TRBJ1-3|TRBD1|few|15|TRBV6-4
CASSDSQGAGNTIYF
TGTGCCAGCAGTGACTCCCAGGGGGCTGGAAACACCATATATTTT
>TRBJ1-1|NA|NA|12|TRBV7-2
CASSLWSTEAFF
TGTGCCAGCAGCTTATGGAGTACTGAAGCTTTCTTT
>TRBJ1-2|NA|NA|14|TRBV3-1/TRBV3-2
CASSQAGAFYGYTF
TGTGCCAGCAGCCAAGCCGGGGCTTTCTATGGCTACACCTTC
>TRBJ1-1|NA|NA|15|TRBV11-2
CASSPQRGGNTEAFF
TGTGCCAGCAGCCCCCAGCGGGGGGGGAACACTGAAGCTTTCTTT
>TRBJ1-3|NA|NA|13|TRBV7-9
CASIKARGNTIYF
TGTGCCAGCATCAAGGCGCGTGGAAACACCATATATTTT
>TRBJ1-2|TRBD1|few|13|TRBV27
CASSRQGFNGYTF
TGTGCCAGCAGTCGACAGGGTTTTAATGGCTACACCTTC
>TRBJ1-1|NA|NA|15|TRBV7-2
CASSQFGPSNTEAFF
TGTGCCAGCAGCCAATTCGGCCCGTCCAACACTGAAGCTTTCTTT
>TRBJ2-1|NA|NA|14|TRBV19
CASSMGTVYNEQFF
TGTGCCAGTAGTATGGGGACTGTATACAATGAGCAGTTCTTC
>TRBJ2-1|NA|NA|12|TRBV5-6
CASSLASNEQFF
TGTGCCAGCAGCCTGGCTTCGAATGAGCAGTTCTTC
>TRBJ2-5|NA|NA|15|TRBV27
CASSLSWADQETQYF
TGTGCCAGCAGTTTATCTTGGGCAGATCAAGAGACCCAGTACTTC
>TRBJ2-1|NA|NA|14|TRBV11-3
CASSSIDRPNEQFF
TGTGCCAGCAGCTCGATTGACAGGCCCAATGAGCAGTTCTTC
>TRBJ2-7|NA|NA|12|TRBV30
CAWKGLPNEQYF
TGTGCCTGGAAGGGGCTGCCAAACGAGCAGTACTTC
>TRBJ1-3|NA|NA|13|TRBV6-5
CASWDRSGNTIYF
TGTGCCAGCTGGGACCGCTCTGGAAACACCATATATTTT
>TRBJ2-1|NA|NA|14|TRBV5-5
CASSLAAGSFEQFF
TGTGCCAGCAGCTTGGCAGCGGGTAGTTTCGAGCAGTTCTTC
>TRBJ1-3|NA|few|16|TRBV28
CASSLLGPPMRNTIYF
TGTGCCAGCAGTTTACTGGGACCCCCTATGAGGAACACCATATATTTT
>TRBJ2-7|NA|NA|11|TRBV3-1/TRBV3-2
CASSQIYEQYF
TGTGCCAGCAGCCAGATCTACGAGCAGTACTTC
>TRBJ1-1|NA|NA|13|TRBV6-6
CASKLSDRIEAFF
TGTGCCAGCAAACTATCCGACAGGATAGAAGCTTTCTTT
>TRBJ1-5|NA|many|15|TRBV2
CASSGQGVLPQPQHF
TGTGCCAGCAGCGGGCAGGGTGTTCTTCCTCAGCCCCAGCATTTT
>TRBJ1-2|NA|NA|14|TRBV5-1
CASSFTRQSYGYTF
TGCGCCAGCAGCTTTACCCGCCAGAGCTATGGCTACACCTTC
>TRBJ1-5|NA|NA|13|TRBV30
CAWSPQGNQPQHF
TGTGCCTGGAGCCCACAGGGAAACCAGCCCCAGCATTTT
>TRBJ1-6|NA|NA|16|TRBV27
CASRDSGSSYNSPLHF
TGTGCCAGCAGGGACAGCGGAAGCTCCTATAATTCACCCCTCCACTTT
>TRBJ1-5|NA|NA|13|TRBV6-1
CASSEDGGEPQHF
TGTGCCAGCAGTGAAGATGGGGGTGAGCCCCAGCATTTT
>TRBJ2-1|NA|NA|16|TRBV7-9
CASSRRGIRSYNEQFF
TGTGCCAGCAGCCGAAGGGGGATTCGTTCCTACAATGAGCAGTTCTTC
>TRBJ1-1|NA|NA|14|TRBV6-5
CASSYSGMNTEAFF
TGTGCCAGCAGTTACTCGGGCATGAACACTGAAGCTTTCTTT
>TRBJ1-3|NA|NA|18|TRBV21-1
CASSKPLGTESSGNTIYF
TGTGCCAGCAGCAAACCGCTGGGGACGGAAAGCTCTGGAAACACCATATATTTT